Below, 17 T cell receptor beta chains from the same sample are listed, as sequenced in a study of blood T cell repertoires in COVID-19. The data were produced by immunoSEQ multiplex PCR, yet TCRdb's version contains in-frame clones alone and is incomplete. The data contain 20,000 or so clones, about nine tenths of them singletons. Sequenced material: peripheral blood. These receptors all stem from a man aged 50 to 59 with active COVID-19.

J is TRBJ1-2 and V is TRBV7-9; TRBD1 agrees at 10 bases. Trimming cost V 3 bases and J 3 bases; bases outside gene matches: 4. The CDR3 consists of 15 residues. Germline values: CDR1 SEHNR, CDR2 FQNEAQ (reference sequence). The CDR3 region has the DNA TGTGCCAGCAGCTTCGGGGACAGGGGCGACTATGGCTACACCTTC. Translated: CASSFGDRGDYGYTF.

This clone was picked up one time. The chain joins TRBV5-4 to TRBJ2-3; TRBD2 matches at 11 bases. Looked up from germline, CDR1 is SGHNT and CDR2 is YYREEE (reference sequence). V shed 4 bases and J 4 bases; nucleotides not matched to a gene: 8. This CDR3 spans 16 amino acids. In DNA, the CDR3 is TGTGCCAGCAGCCCTCAACTAGCGGGAGCCTCAGATACGCAGTATTTT. This codes for CASSPQLAGASDTQYF.

The chain recombines TRBV13 with TRBJ1-1; D is possibly TRBD1 (6 bases). This CDR3 is built from 14 residues. Per germline, CDR1 PRHDT and CDR2 FYEKMQ (reference sequence). The germline V and J ends were trimmed by 3 bases and 4 bases, with 12 bases remaining between them. Here the CDR3 DNA reads TGTGCCAGCAGCTTTCAAGGGGGAGCCACTGAAGCTTTCTTT. It codes for CASSFQGGATEAFF.

The V and J genes are TRBV2 and TRBJ2-1; 7 bases line up with TRBD2. CDR3 size: 15 residues. The V and J ends lost 10 bases and 4 bases, in that order; junction bases with no gene match: 13. CDR1 is SNHLY, CDR2 FYNNEI, per germline. The CDR3 DNA sequence: TGTGCCACACTCCGGCGGGAGAATTTTTACAATGAGCAGTTCTTC. It translates to CATLRRENFYNEQFF.

This chain connects TRBV9 to TRBJ1-1, with D possibly matching TRBD1 (5 bases). The V gene's germline CDR1 is SGDLS and CDR2 YYNGEE. This CDR3 region has 14 residues. With 0 bases removed from V and 4 bases from J, the gap between germline ends came to 10 bases. CDR3 sequence reads: CASSVGLGGTEAFF. Here the CDR3 DNA reads TGTGCCAGCAGCGTAGGTCTGGGGGGCACTGAAGCTTTCTTT.

The J gene is TRBJ2-3, the V gene TRBV28; D may be TRBD2 (6 bases). Germline CDR1 MDHEN, CDR2 SYDVKM. V was cut by 5 bases and J by 2 bases, with 20 bases left in between. The CDR3 sequence is 17 residues long. CDR3 loop: CASSGRRGSYNTDTQYF. Written as DNA, the CDR3 is TGTGCCAGCAGTGGCAGGAGGGGCTCCTATAACACAGATACGCAGTATTTT.

This chain connects TRBV5-8 to TRBJ2-2, with 7 positions matching TRBD1. The CDR3 spans 15 residues. The germline gives CDR1 SGHTS, CDR2 YDEGEE. The trim removed 5 bases at V and 6 bases at J, leaving 10 bases unmatched. In DNA, the CDR3 is TGTGCCAGCAGACCTACAGGGGTCTGGGCCGGGGAGCTGTTTTTT. Its translation: CASRPTGVWAGELFF.

The chain has TRBV19 and TRBJ1-6, with 10 bases fitting TRBD1. The germline CDR1 and CDR2 sequences are LNHDA and SQIVND (reference sequence). This CDR3 is 15 amino acids long. J was trimmed by 7 bases and V by 0 bases; bases with no gene match: 0. Here the CDR3 DNA reads TGTGCCAGTAGTATAGAGGGACAGGGGAATTCACCCCTCCACTTT. Translating gives CASSIEGQGNSPLHF.

This chain connects TRBV7-2 to TRBJ1-6, with D possibly TRBD1 on 5 matching bases. Germline loops: CDR1 SGHTA, CDR2 FQGNSA. V was pared by 4 bases and J by 4 bases, with 8 bases between. CDR3 length equals 14 residues. CDR3 sequence (DNA): TGTGCCAGCAGCTCCCCAGGGTATAATTCACCCCTCCACTTT. Translated, it gives CASSSPGYNSPLHF.

The rearrangement joins TRBV30 to TRBJ2-1; 11 positions match TRBD2. Per the germline V gene, CDR1 is GTSNPN and CDR2 is SVGIG (reference sequence). The V and J ends lost 4 bases and 6 bases, in that order; junction bases with no gene match: 2. The CDR3 consists of 13 residues. This chain's CDR3 is CAWTSGRSNEQFF. The CDR3 DNA sequence: TGTGCCTGGACTAGCGGGAGGTCCAATGAGCAGTTCTTC.

The chain recombines TRBV19 with TRBJ2-3; 8 bases are shared with TRBD1. Germline CDR1 is LNHDA and CDR2 is SQIVND (reference sequence). Germline trimming cut 6 bases from V and 2 bases from J; bases unmatched to any gene: 7. The CDR3 spans 15 residues. CDR3 sequence: CASSERDRHTDTQYF. As DNA, the CDR3 is TGTGCCAGTAGCGAACGGGACAGGCACACAGATACGCAGTATTTT.

For this clone: Other DNA sequences in this specimen translate into the identical CDR3. V and J are TRBV7-9 and TRBJ1-2; tentative D call: TRBD1 (6 bases). Trimming pared 1 base from V and 7 bases from J, leaving 10 bases between. This CDR3 region has 13 residues. The germline V gene encodes CDR1 SEHNR and CDR2 FQNEAQ (reference sequence). The CDR3 protein is CASSLDRVGGYTF. The CDR3 DNA is TGTGCCAGCAGCTTAGACAGGGTTGGTGGCTACACCTTC.

The J gene is TRBJ1-2, the V gene TRBV12-3 or TRBV12-4, with D unresolved. V was trimmed by 3 bases and J by 4 bases, leaving 3 bases between them. The CDR3 runs 11 residues. The CDR3 loop is CASSLRYGYTF. The CDR3 coding sequence is TGTGCCAGCAGTTTGCGCTATGGCTACACCTTC.

The chain is built from TRBV4-3 and TRBJ1-4; D gene ambiguous. CDR3 length: 15 residues. V lost 2 bases to trimming and J lost 3 bases, with 10 bases between them. Germline values: CDR1 LGHNA, CDR2 YSLEER. CDR3 protein: CASSQKGGANEKLFF. The CDR3 DNA follows: TGCGCCAGCAGCCAAAAGGGAGGAGCTAATGAAAAACTGTTTTTT.

This chain uses TRBV2 with TRBJ2-7, with 7 bases fitting TRBD1. Trimming took 7 bases from V and 1 from J; bases not matched to a gene: 10. Germline assignment: CDR1 SNHLY and CDR2 FYNNEI. CDR3 length equals 15 residues. The CDR3, as DNA: TGTGCCAGCACTAGGGACAGATTAAATTCCTACGAGCAGTACTTC. It specifies CASTRDRLNSYEQYF.

The J gene is TRBJ2-7, the V gene TRBV11-3, with 8 nucleotides matching TRBD1. V lost 5 bases, J lost 6 bases, and 15 bases stayed unmatched. The CDR3 sequence is 16 residues long. Germline V gene lookup returns CDR1 SGHNT and CDR2 YENEEA. The chain's CDR3 is CASSRGRTGILSEQYF. CDR3 sequence (DNA): TGTGCCAGCAGCCGAGGGAGGACAGGGATACTAAGCGAGCAGTACTTC.

By sample fraction, this clone is medium-sized. The gene calls are TRBV2 and TRBJ1-6; TRBD1 agrees at 9 bases. CDR3 length: 14 amino acids. Germline trimming cut 7 bases from V and 6 bases from J; bases unmatched to any gene: 4. Per the germline V gene, CDR1 is SNHLY and CDR2 is FYNNEI. CDR3 in DNA: TGTGCCAGCAAGGACAGGGGCGTTAATTCACCCCTCCACTTT. Translation gives CASKDRGVNSPLHF.